This T cell receptor (beta chain) emerged from a study of beta chain features in type 1 diabetes. General observations from the study: Fewer insertions but more deletions were seen at VDJ junctions in type 1 diabetes patients. Within each of all four CD4+ subsets, Type 1 diabetes patients had TCRB CDR3s that were moderately but significantly shorter. In cDNA sequencing, cells with high TCR expression could be over-represented. Compared with healthy donors, patients appeared to share more similar naive, central memory and regulatory TCRB repertoires.

The authors reverse transcribed all of the isolated RNA, so sequencing captured expressed TCRB transcripts. Generated by immunoSEQ multiplex PCR, the TCRdb table keeps only in-frame clones and is missing some. The sample contains roughly 730,000 clones, about an eighth of which appear only once. Notes on this clone: Antigen: not known. The same CDR3 can be traced to other DNA sequences in this sample.

Trimming removed 0 bases from V and 0 bases from J, with 6 bases in between. The CDR3 contains 14 residues. Germline CDR1 is SGDLS and CDR2 is YYNGEE. Using CD45RO/CCR7/CD25/CD127/CD95/CD27, CD4+ naive, central memory, regulatory and stem cell-like memory cells were sorted. The receptor was derived from a man aged 18 to 29 with type 1 diabetes. Sequenced input: naive CD4+ T cells from blood. The chain employs TRBV9 and TRBJ1-1; TRBD1 might be the D (5 bases). The DNA for the CDR3 is TGTGCCAGCAGCGTAGCAGGGATGAACACTGAAGCTTTCTTT. Its protein is CASSVAGMNTEAFF.